This T cell receptor beta chain was sequenced in a study of T cell repertoires in cytomegalovirus infection. In the study overall: Recently identified HLA-C-restricted CMV epitopes were used, and well-studied HLA-B-restricted CMV epitopes were used as well. TCR beta signatures that were public indicated CMV infection and matching HLA type.

Whole-study findings and limits: Totalled public TCR beta family frequency picked out people who carried CMV plus the relevant HLA. Dominating the ex vivo response were TCR beta clonotypes that were CMV-specific and HLA-C-restricted.

Germline trimming cut 3 bases from V and 1 base from J; bases unmatched to any gene: 7. CDR1 is LNHNV, CDR2 YYDKDF, per germline (reference sequence). This CDR3 comprises 16 residues. MiXCR, applied by TCRdb to the reads, yields one record per CDR3 protein. This table has some 900,000 distinct CDR3 sequences, approximately 30% appearing once. As regards this clonotype: The antigen is undetermined.

The TCR originated in a human donor in good health (CMV status not recorded). Some clones in this sample may be carry-over from other donors' samples. Source: cultured CD8+ T cells from PBMCs, taken from culture after CMV antigen stimulation. The rearrangement links TRBV15 to TRBJ1-1; TRBD1 matches at 8 bases. The CDR3 sequence: CATSSGQGIPNTEAFF. The CDR3, as DNA: TGTGCCACCAGCAGTGGACAGGGAATTCCGAACACTGAAGCTTTCTTT.